This T cell receptor beta chain was recovered during a study of OX40 agonist ivuxolimab in advanced cancers. Study-wide background: Enrolled patients in dose escalation had cancers that were hepatocellular carcinoma, melanoma, renal cell or head and neck cancer.

Germline V gene lookup returns CDR1 MDHEN and CDR2 SYDVKM. Trimming took 2 bases from V and 2 from J; bases not matched to a gene: 5. The CDR3 spans 17 residues. A word on this clone: Its antigen remains unidentified.

On cycle 4 day 1 and cycle 7 day 1, as well as at baseline, blood was sampled. Here immunoSEQ multiplex PCR was the method, and the copy in TCRdb shows in-frame clones only, minus some. Of roughly 70,000 clones listed, 65% to 90% were seen once; the top ten hold about 0.78%. Study-wide findings and caveats: No determination was made of the antigen specificity of the expanded peripheral T cells. Clonal expansion by week 6 occurred in CD4+ and CD8+ blood T cells (at 0.1 to 3.0 mg/kg).

The V gene is TRBV28, the J gene TRBJ2-3; 12 nucleotides match TRBD2. The TCR originated in an adult with an advanced solid tumor such as melanoma, head and neck, liver or kidney cancer. The sequenced sample was CD4+ or CD8+ T cells sorted from blood, obtained in a trial of the OX40 agonist ivuxolimab. CDR3: CASSLPGLAGNTDTQYF. CDR3 nucleotide sequence: TGTGCCAGCAGTTTACCCGGACTAGCGGGAAACACAGATACGCAGTATTTT.